This T cell receptor (beta chain) was retrieved from a study of vaccination effects on CD4 cells after COVID-19. For the study at large: Post-vaccine sample collection fell at a median of 72 days after the second dose.

A word on this clone: Antigen: not known.

Before sequencing, viral peptide pools were used by the ViraFEST assay to expand antigen-specific CD4+ T cells. The authors isolated CD4+ T cells after around nine days of culture. Either the BNT162b2 or mRNA-1273 vaccine was given to participants in two doses. The table came from immunoSEQ multiplex PCR; TCRdb's copy has only in-frame clones and leaves some out. Of 15,000 to 20,000 clones detected, 76% appear once; the ten largest clones hold 15% to 20%. The CDR3 is 13 amino acids. CDR1 is MNHNY and CDR2 is SVGAGI in the germline V gene (reference sequence). The trim removed 5 bases at V and 6 bases at J, leaving 3 bases unmatched.

The sequenced sample was CD4+ T cells from PBMCs cultured with HCoV-NL63 spike peptides, obtained after COVID-19 vaccination. The chain carries TRBV6-6 and TRBJ2-2; 7 nucleotides align to TRBD2. The TCR was taken from a human donor who received a COVID-19 vaccine. The CDR3 sequence: CASSTGGAGELFF. The CDR3 bases are TGTGCCAGCAGTACGGGGGGTGCCGGGGAGCTGTTTTTT.